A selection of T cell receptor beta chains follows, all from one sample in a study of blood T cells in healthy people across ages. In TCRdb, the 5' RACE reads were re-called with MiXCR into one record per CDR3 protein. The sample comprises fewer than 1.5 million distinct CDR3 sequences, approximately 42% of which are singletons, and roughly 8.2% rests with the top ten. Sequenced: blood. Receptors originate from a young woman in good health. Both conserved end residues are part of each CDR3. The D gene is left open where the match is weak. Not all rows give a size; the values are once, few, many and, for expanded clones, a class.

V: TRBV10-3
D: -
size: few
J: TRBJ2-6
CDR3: CAIKRTSGANVLTF
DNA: TGTGCCATCAAACGAACCTCTGGGGCCAACGTCCTGACTTTC

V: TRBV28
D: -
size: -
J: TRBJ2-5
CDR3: CASRGTRDMGETQYF
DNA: TGTGCCAGCAGGGGGACCCGGGACATGGGAGAGACCCAGTACTTC

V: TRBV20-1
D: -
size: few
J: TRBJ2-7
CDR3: CSAGRAGSSYEQYF
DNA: TGCAGTGCGGGCCGAGCAGGGAGCTCCTACGAGCAGTACTTC

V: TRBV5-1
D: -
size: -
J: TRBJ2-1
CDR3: CASSLGGTIPSYNEQFF
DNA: TGCGCCAGCAGCTTGGGGGGGACGATCCCTTCCTACAATGAGCAGTTCTTC

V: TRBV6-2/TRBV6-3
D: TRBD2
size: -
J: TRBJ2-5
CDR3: CASTPTSSSTNEQYF
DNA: TGTGCCAGCACCCCGACTAGCTCGAGTACCAATGAGCAGTACTTC

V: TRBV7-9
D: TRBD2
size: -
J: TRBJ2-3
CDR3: CASSPWTSGRADTQYF
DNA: TGTGCCAGCAGCCCCTGGACTAGCGGGAGAGCAGATACGCAGTATTTT

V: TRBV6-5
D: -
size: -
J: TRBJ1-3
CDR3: CASRGDFSGNTIYF
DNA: TGTGCCAGCAGGGGGGACTTCTCTGGAAACACCATATATTTT

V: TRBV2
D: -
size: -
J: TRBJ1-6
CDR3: CASSEGTANSPLHF
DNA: TGTGCCAGCAGTGAGGGGACGGCAAATTCACCCCTCCACTTT

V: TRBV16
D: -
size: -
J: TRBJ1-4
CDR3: CASSQSWPGDGNEKLFF
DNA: TGTGCCAGCAGCCAATCTTGGCCGGGGGATGGTAATGAAAAACTGTTTTTT

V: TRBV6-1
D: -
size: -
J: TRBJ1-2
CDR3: CASSEASTHGYTF
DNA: TGTGCCAGCAGTGAAGCCTCGACCCATGGCTACACCTTC

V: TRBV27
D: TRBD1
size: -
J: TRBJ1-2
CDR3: CASRSGTEGYTF
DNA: TGTGCCAGCAGATCCGGGACAGAGGGCTACACCTTC

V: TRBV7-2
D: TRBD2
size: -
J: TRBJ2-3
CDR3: CASSSLSGSITDTQYF
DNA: TGTGCCAGCAGCTCCCTAAGCGGGAGCATCACAGATACGCAGTATTTT